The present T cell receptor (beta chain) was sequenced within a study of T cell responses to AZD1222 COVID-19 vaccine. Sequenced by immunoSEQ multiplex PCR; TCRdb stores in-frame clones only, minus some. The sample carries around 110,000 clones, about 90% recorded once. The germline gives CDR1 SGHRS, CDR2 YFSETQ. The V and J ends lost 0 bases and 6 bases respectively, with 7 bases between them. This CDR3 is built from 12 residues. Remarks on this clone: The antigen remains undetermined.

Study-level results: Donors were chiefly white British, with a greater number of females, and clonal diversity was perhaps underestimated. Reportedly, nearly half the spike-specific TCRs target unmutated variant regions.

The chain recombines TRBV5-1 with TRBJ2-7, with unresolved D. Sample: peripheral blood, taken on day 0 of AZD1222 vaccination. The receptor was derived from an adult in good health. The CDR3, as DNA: TGCGCCAGCAGCTTGGAGGGATTCGAGCAGTACTTC. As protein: CASSLEGFEQYF.